Detailed here is one T cell receptor beta chain. This receptor's antigen is unknown. The record has no base qualities; no much larger clone is one base away. Each collaborating institution followed its own protocols to collect whole blood in K2EDTA tubes. For TCRbeta analysis, collaborators shipped samples in one of three forms: frozen whole blood, isolated PBMCs, or DNA extracted from either of those sample types. The data derive from a study of blood T cell repertoires in COVID-19 (TCRdb year 2020). As for the study more broadly: Samples from collaborators originated in the United States, Italy and Spain and spanned both the acute and convalescent phases of COVID-19. The material from the prospective study consisted of cDNA or gDNA derived from T cells, B-cell-depleted T cells, or PBMCs. Deeply sampled blood TCRbeta repertoires from subjects exposed to, actively infected with, or recovered from COVID-19 were included in the dataset. The repertoires were released in a freely available public database meant as a resource for research on the immune response to SARS-CoV-2. Samples came from the ongoing ImmuneRACE study (first 160 participants) plus 1,254 subjects from 6 global collaborators. Nearly every sample came with metadata listing a de-identified subject ID, COVID-19 status, age in years and sex. Where available, HLA class I and class II types were taken from metadata supplied by the sample provider and were not determined by assay-based typing.

The germline V gene gives CDR1 as KGHSH and CDR2 as LQKENI. Inclusive of the bounding cysteine and phenylalanine, the CDR3 is 15 residues long. Only the CDR3 part of the read is kept: 45 bases, read in frame from the first base. The V end gives up 3 bases and the J end 6 bases, leaving 9 bases in the junction not matched to a gene. TCRbeta CDR3 regions were amplified from genomic DNA using the immunoSEQ Assay, a bias-controlled multiplex PCR. Under the source paper's analysis protocol: The number of nucleated cells in each sample was estimated by amplification of reference gene primers within the assay. Sequence reads were collapsed and filtered to measure the absolute abundance of every unique TCRbeta CDR3 rearrangement. For each sample, productive Simpson clonality was calculated by taking the square root of Simpson's diversity index across productive rearrangements. In its TCRdb copy, this immuneACCESS table keeps in-frame sequences only and misses some clones. Where compared with another copy, unresolved V genes explain less than half of these, and the others have no known cause. V and J calls and clone size are copied from that table; D and trimming were computed from the DNA. The table for this sample lists 34,000 or so clones; roughly 88% of them were counted only once. The ten most abundant clones make up more than 13% of the sample.

Results and caveats for the whole study, not just this receptor: Clinical and demographic metadata were provided uncurated, with the amount varying by source and participant.

Sequencing used peripheral blood. The clonotype was recovered from a man aged 60 to 69 with active COVID-19. The sequence joins TRBV18 to TRBJ2-3, with 7 bases in between that match TRBD2. The CDR3 region: CASSPGGTPFDTQYF. The sequenced DNA is TGTGCCAGCTCACCGGGGGGGACCCCCTTTGATACGCAGTATTTT.